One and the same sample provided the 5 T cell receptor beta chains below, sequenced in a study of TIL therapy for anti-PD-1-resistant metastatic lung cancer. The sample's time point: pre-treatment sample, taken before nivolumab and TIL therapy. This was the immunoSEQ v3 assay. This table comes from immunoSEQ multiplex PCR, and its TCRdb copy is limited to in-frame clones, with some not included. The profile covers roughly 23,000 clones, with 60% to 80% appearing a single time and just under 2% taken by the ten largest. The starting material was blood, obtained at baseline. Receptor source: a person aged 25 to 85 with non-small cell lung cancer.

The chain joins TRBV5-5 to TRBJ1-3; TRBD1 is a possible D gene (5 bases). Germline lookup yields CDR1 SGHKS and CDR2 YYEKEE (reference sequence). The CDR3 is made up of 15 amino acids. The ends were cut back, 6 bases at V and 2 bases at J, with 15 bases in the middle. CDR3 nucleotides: TGTGCCAGCAAGGCAGGGATCGGAACTGGAAACACCATATATTTT. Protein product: CASKAGIGTGNTIYF.

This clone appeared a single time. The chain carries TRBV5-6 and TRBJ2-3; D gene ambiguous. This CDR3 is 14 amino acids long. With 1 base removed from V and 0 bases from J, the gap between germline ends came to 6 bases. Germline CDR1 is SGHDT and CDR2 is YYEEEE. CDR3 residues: CASSLTTSTDTQYF. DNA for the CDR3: TGTGCCAGCAGCTTGACTACTAGCACAGATACGCAGTATTTT.

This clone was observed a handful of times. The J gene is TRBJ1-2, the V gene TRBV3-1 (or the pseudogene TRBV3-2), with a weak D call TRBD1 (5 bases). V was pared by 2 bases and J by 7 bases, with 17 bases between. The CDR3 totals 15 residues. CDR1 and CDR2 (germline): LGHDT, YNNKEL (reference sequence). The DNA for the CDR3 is TGTGCCAGCAGCCAAACTTTCCTGACAGAGCTTGGCTACACCTTC. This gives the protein CASSQTFLTELGYTF.

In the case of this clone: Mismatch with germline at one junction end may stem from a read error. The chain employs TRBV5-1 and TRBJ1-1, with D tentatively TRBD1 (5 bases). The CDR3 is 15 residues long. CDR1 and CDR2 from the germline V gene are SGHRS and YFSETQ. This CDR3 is CASSSLGTRNIEAFF. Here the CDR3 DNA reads TGCGCCAGCAGCTCTTTGGGGACTCGGAACATTGAAGCTTTCTTT.

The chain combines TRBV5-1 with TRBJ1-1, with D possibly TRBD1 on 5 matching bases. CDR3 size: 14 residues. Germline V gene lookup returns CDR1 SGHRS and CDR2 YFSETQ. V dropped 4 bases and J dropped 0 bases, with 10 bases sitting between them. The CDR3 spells CASSPPGLNTEAFF. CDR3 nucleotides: TGCGCCAGCAGCCCACCAGGGTTGAACACTGAAGCTTTCTTT.